This T cell receptor beta chain was captured in a study of cytomegalovirus exposure and HLA in healthy donors (dated by TCRdb to 2016 to 2017). For context, the study as a whole: According to an earlier analysis of several hundred of the donors, some 180 million T cells yielded 117 million unique TCR beta sequences and approximately 300 Gb of sequence data. About 280 gigabases of sequencing data and around 80 million unique TCR sequences made up an early release that covered nearly 650 HLA-typed donors. Among the roughly 390 genotyped donors, under 90% belonged to the genetic ancestry cluster associated with self-reported Caucasian donors. The study aimed to test whether cataloging public T cell receptors could reveal signatures of past pathogen exposure. The study profiled the T cell repertoires of 500 to 800 subjects by immunosequencing and related them to cytomegalovirus serostatus. A separate validation cohort of roughly 120 different subjects was used in addition to the approximately 700-subject first cohort. The study combined high-throughput TCR immunosequencing, statistical association of individual TCRs with disease status, and machine learning to predict cytomegalovirus infection status. A later analysis re-analyzed previously published TCR beta repertoires from 650 to 800 donors and added high-resolution HLA genotyping to study TCR occurrence patterns. The later analysis used no new phenotypic data to find candidate immune exposures, relying instead on TCR beta sequences and their occurrence across donors. To decide whether each TCR beta V gene segment behaved as functional or pseudogenic, an earlier analysis of nearly 600 of the donors relied on high-throughput TCR beta sequencing. Donor age, sex, ethnicity and CMV serostatus were compiled alongside the repertoire data. In a later genetic analysis, genome-wide SNP genotypes for about 55% of the roughly 670 donors were used, and that subset was treated as a discovery cohort. Every repertoire in the discovery cohort had been generated on one and the same sequencing platform. HLA typing included class I and class II loci at four-digit resolution. The number of typed donors differed by locus: about 620-630 for A, B, C, DRB1 and DQB1; 500 to 550 for DQA1; 606 for DPA1; and some 430 for DPB1. Because of strong linkage in the cohort, roughly five DR-DQ haplotypes were treated as single units for association and clustering. Among some 400 genotyped donors of the cohort, an average of around 220,000 unique TCR beta nucleotide sequences was sequenced per donor, of which about 18% were non-productive. Paper-wide results and their limitations: This cohort had only TCR beta chains sequenced, and the lack of alpha or paired-chain data limited which features could be detected. A later analysis associated roughly 17,000 TCR beta sequences with specific HLA alleles at a false discovery rate of 0.05. When HLA alleles, especially DR and DQ, strongly co-occurred, attributing TCR associations to individual alleles was difficult. A further reported finding was that TCR beta sequences accurately predicted the HLA-A and HLA-B alleles for most subjects in the first cohort. Because some donors lacked HLA typing at each locus, the association tests relied only on the typed subset. A total of 150 to 200 TCR beta chains were listed by the study as associated with cytomegalovirus. Immune exposure information for the cohort was limited to CMV serostatus. According to a later analysis, most CMV-associated TCR beta chains appeared to be HLA-restricted, and the HLA associations seemed to be driven largely by CMV exposure. Roughly uniform sequencing depth across donors was assumed in presence/absence analyses, although this assumption may not hold. Fewer than 20 rarely observed V segments, including chromosome 9 orphons, were excluded from the earlier analysis of about 500 of the donors because counts were too low. According to the authors, the approach could potentially be generalized to other disease states and immunological phenotypes. Some IMGT-functional V segments, including TRBV6-2 and TRBV6-3, could not be distinguished by the 87-base-pair reads and were therefore excluded. In a later analysis, the rate of TCR association differed among HLA loci, with DRB1 alleles having the most associated TCRs and HLA-C alleles having the fewest. In an earlier analysis of 587 of the donors, most TCR beta V segments appeared in productive rearrangements about 87% or about 30% of the time, broadly matching IMGT annotations. V-gene and J-gene trimming of TCR beta chains was associated with a missense DCLRE1C variant in a later genetic analysis, and the association was replicated in an independent cohort. In a later genetic analysis, fewer N-insertions in productive TCRs were reported among donors in an Asian-associated ancestry cluster than the roughly 700-donor mean. The sequencing pipeline was judged likely to have produced a cluster of highly shared sequence variants as a technical artifact. In a later analysis, HLA-associated TCR beta chains were found to be more clonally expanded and to have lower generation probabilities than equally common non-associated chains. Three of the identified cytomegalovirus-associated TCR beta chains were confirmed in vitro to be specific for cytomegalovirus antigens. The classifier was reported to diagnose cytomegalovirus status with high specificity and sensitivity in both the original cohort and the validation cohort. Most TCR sequences were seen in very few donors, while some public TCRs were found in many individuals. Correlated functional status among segregating V segments might be attributable to linkage disequilibrium, but an unknown experimental factor could not be ruled out. According to a later analysis, parvovirus B19, influenza, CMV and Epstein-Barr virus appeared linked to several top co-occurrence clusters.

The cohort consisted of some 730 healthy bone marrow donors. All cohort members were sampled while nominally healthy, although unrecorded immune exposures were likely present. The donor tested CMV seronegative and was one of the 352 seronegative cohort members. A peripheral blood sample was collected from each donor, and TCR beta sequencing was performed on peripheral blood mononuclear cells. Genomic DNA was extracted from the blood cell samples with the Qiagen DNeasy Blood Extraction Kit. This clone has only one observation. It has no known antigen specificity. Base quality data are lacking; no much larger clone is found one base away. The germline V gene sets CDR1 to SQVTM and CDR2 to ANQGSEA. The V end gives up 5 bases and the J end 5 bases, leaving 6 bases in the junction not matched to a gene. Reading from cysteine to phenylalanine, the CDR3 counts 14 amino acids. Here the CDR3 DNA is all that survives: 42 bases in frame from base 1.

The method was the immunoSEQ multiplex PCR assay. For the multiplex PCR, a mixture combining 60 forward primers for TCR Vbeta segments and 13 reverse primers for TCR Jbeta segments was used. A multiplex PCR assay on genomic DNA amplified the CDR3 region of rearranged TCR beta genes. Amplified TCR beta libraries were sequenced as 87-base-pair reads on the Illumina HiSeq System. Processing in the source paper ran as follows. In a later analysis, some 80 million unique TCR beta chains were counted across the approximately 640 repertoires, and roughly 10 million of these chains were shared by at least two donors. A nearest-neighbor algorithm error-corrected the raw reads and collapsed the reads into unique sequences, merging closely related sequences to remove PCR and sequencing errors. Alignment of CDR3 sequences to IMGT reference sequences was used to assign V, D and J gene segments. For a sequence to be retained, at least a six-nucleotide match to both a V gene segment and a J gene segment was required. Rearrangements were called productive when the CDR3 lacked stop codons and stayed in frame with V and J; all others were non-productive. Following IMGT convention, CDR3 was defined as the stretch from the second conserved V-encoded cysteine to the conserved J-encoded phenylalanine. In an earlier analysis of approximately 500 of the donors, sequences lacking an unambiguous match to a single V gene segment were excluded. An earlier analysis of just under 600 of the donors called V segments functional above 56.7% productive rearrangements and segregating when the between-donor standard deviation exceeded 5%. To diagnose cytomegalovirus status from the catalog of TCR beta chain sequences, a statistical classification framework was built. In a later analysis, V and J genes were assigned by comparing TCR nucleotide sequences against IMGT/GENE-DB human TR gene sequences. In a later analysis, CDR3 sequences and most-parsimonious VDJ recombination scenarios were assigned using the TCRdist pipeline. In a later analysis, every TCR beta chain was defined by the combination of its CDR3 amino acid sequence and its V-gene family, and reads without a unique V-gene family were dropped. To address suspected cross-contamination and a sequencing artifact, a later analysis removed approximately 590 highly shared, low-generation-probability nucleotide sequences. A later analysis calculated a clonal expansion index for each public chain from normalized within-repertoire ranks of inferred template counts. In a later analysis, generation probabilities were computed with a VDJ recombination model fitted to out-of-frame rearrangements, and the resulting probabilities were checked against IGoR. In a later analysis, hypergeometric tests were used to score TCR-TCR, TCR-HLA and TCR-CMV co-occurrence, with a repertoire-size bias correction applied to TCR pairs. To estimate false discovery rates, a later analysis permuted the HLA or CMV assignments 20 times. In a later analysis, co-occurring TCRs were grouped using DBSCAN, and TCRdist sequence similarity was added for clustering within HLA-allele-positive subsets. Repertoires with fewer than 30,000 or more than 120,000 public chains, plus five repertoires with anomalous nucleotide sharing, were excluded from co-occurrence clustering. TCRdb provides this immuneACCESS table in a form limited to in-frame rearrangements. Some clones are lacking; in checked studies, under half of them reflect an unresolved V gene, and why the rest are absent is not known. The DNA was the basis for D and trimming; V, J and clone size are from that table. This sample holds approximately 100,000 clones; about two thirds were observed only once. Of the sample, 1.2% falls within the top ten clones.

The receptor comes from a female donor in good health and CMV-seronegative. The chain is encoded by TRBV29-1 joined to TRBJ2-2, with 9 junctional bases fitting TRBD2. Material for sequencing was PBMCs. The CDR3 region: CSVQASGITGELFF. The nucleotide sequence is given as TGCAGCGTTCAGGCTAGCGGGATAACCGGGGAGCTGTTTTTT.